A selection of T cell receptor beta chains follows, all from one sample in a study of blood T cell repertoires in COVID-19. This table comes from immunoSEQ multiplex PCR, and its TCRdb copy is limited to in-frame clones, with some not included. This table has over 100,000 clones, roughly 79% appearing once. The sample was peripheral blood. The source is a human donor in a cohort sampled during active COVID-19. CDR3s include the opening cysteine and the closing phenylalanine or tryptophan. Fields, in order: clone size, D gene, V gene, J gene, CDR3 DNA, CDR3 protein. D genes are given only for firm matches. Clone sizes are given selectively: once, few, many, or a class where the clone is expanded.

clone_size: -; d_call: -; v_call: TRBV11-2; j_call: TRBJ2-7; cdr3_nt: TGTGCCAGCAGGTCAGGGGGGTCCTACGAGCAGTACTTC; cdr3_aa: CASRSGGSYEQYF
clone_size: few; d_call: TRBD1; v_call: TRBV5-1; j_call: TRBJ1-2; cdr3_nt: TGCGCCAGCAGCCCGGGACAGCCCTATGGCTACACCTTC; cdr3_aa: CASSPGQPYGYTF
clone_size: few; d_call: TRBD2; v_call: TRBV6-2/TRBV6-3; j_call: TRBJ2-3; cdr3_nt: TGTGCCAGCAGTTACTTGGGCGGGGGAACAGTAAATACGCAGTATTTT; cdr3_aa: CASSYLGGGTVNTQYF
clone_size: -; d_call: TRBD1; v_call: TRBV2; j_call: TRBJ1-2; cdr3_nt: TGTGCCAGCGGCGGGCTTCCCAGGGGGACGGATGGCTACACCTTC; cdr3_aa: CASGGLPRGTDGYTF
clone_size: -; d_call: TRBD1; v_call: TRBV5-6; j_call: TRBJ2-1; cdr3_nt: TGTGCCAGCAGCCCTGGGACAGGGTCCTACAATGAGCAGTTCTTC; cdr3_aa: CASSPGTGSYNEQFF
clone_size: -; d_call: TRBD2; v_call: TRBV7-2; j_call: TRBJ2-5; cdr3_nt: TGTGCCAGCAGCTTAAATGTAGCGGGGAACCAAGAGACCCAGTACTTC; cdr3_aa: CASSLNVAGNQETQYF
clone_size: few; d_call: TRBD2; v_call: TRBV5-6; j_call: TRBJ2-2; cdr3_nt: TGTGCCAGCAGCTGGGGACTAGCGGGGGGACCGAACACCGGGGAGCTGTTTTTT; cdr3_aa: CASSWGLAGGPNTGELFF
clone_size: -; d_call: -; v_call: TRBV6-5; j_call: TRBJ1-4; cdr3_nt: TGTGCCAGCTGCTCGCCGGAGGGATATGAAAAACTGTTTTTT; cdr3_aa: CASCSPEGYEKLFF
clone_size: -; d_call: TRBD2; v_call: TRBV5-1; j_call: TRBJ2-1; cdr3_nt: TGCGCCAGCAGCACGGGACTAGCGGCCTACAATGAGCAGTTCTTC; cdr3_aa: CASSTGLAAYNEQFF
clone_size: -; d_call: TRBD1; v_call: TRBV7-2; j_call: TRBJ1-2; cdr3_nt: TGTGCCAGCAGCTTCCTCGGCAGGGGGAACTATGGCTACACCTTC; cdr3_aa: CASSFLGRGNYGYTF
clone_size: -; d_call: TRBD2; v_call: TRBV10-3; j_call: TRBJ2-3; cdr3_nt: TGTGCCATCAGTGAGACTATATTGGGACTAGACCACACAGATACGCAGTATTTT; cdr3_aa: CAISETILGLDHTDTQYF
clone_size: -; d_call: -; v_call: TRBV11-3; j_call: TRBJ1-2; cdr3_nt: TGTGCCAGCAGCCTCGGGGGTAACTATGGCTACACCTTC; cdr3_aa: CASSLGGNYGYTF
clone_size: -; d_call: TRBD1; v_call: TRBV29-1; j_call: TRBJ1-4; cdr3_nt: TGCAGCGTTAAGACAGGGAGAGAAAAACTGTTTTTT; cdr3_aa: CSVKTGREKLFF
clone_size: -; d_call: -; v_call: TRBV7-6; j_call: TRBJ1-1; cdr3_nt: TGTGCCAGCAGCTTAGGCGTCGGAGGGAGCACTGAAGCTTTCTTT; cdr3_aa: CASSLGVGGSTEAFF
clone_size: few; d_call: TRBD1; v_call: TRBV11-2; j_call: TRBJ2-7; cdr3_nt: TGTGCCAGCAGCCCCCGGGACAGGGTCTACGAGCAGTACTTC; cdr3_aa: CASSPRDRVYEQYF
clone_size: -; d_call: TRBD1; v_call: TRBV11-3; j_call: TRBJ2-7; cdr3_nt: TGTGCCAGCAGCCAAGGACAGGGGGCCTACGAGCAGTACTTC; cdr3_aa: CASSQGQGAYEQYF
clone_size: -; d_call: -; v_call: TRBV19; j_call: TRBJ1-5; cdr3_nt: TGTGCCAGTAGTAAGGGGCGGTATAATCAGCCCCAGCATTTT; cdr3_aa: CASSKGRYNQPQHF
clone_size: once; d_call: -; v_call: TRBV9; j_call: TRBJ2-6; cdr3_nt: TGTGCCAGCAGCGTAGCTGTCTCTTCTGGGGCCAACGTCCTGACTTTC; cdr3_aa: CASSVAVSSGANVLTF
clone_size: -; d_call: -; v_call: TRBV7-2; j_call: TRBJ2-2; cdr3_nt: TGTGCCAGCAGCTTAAGATGGAGGGCCGACACCGGGGAGCTGTTTTTT; cdr3_aa: CASSLRWRADTGELFF
clone_size: -; d_call: TRBD1; v_call: TRBV6-6; j_call: TRBJ1-1; cdr3_nt: TGTGCCAGCAGTAGGACAGGGGGCCTCACTGAAGCTTTCTTT; cdr3_aa: CASSRTGGLTEAFF
clone_size: -; d_call: TRBD2; v_call: TRBV6-5; j_call: TRBJ2-1; cdr3_nt: TGTGCCAGCAGACTAGCGGAGATTCCATGGGATGAGCAGTTCTTC; cdr3_aa: CASRLAEIPWDEQFF
clone_size: -; d_call: -; v_call: TRBV20-1; j_call: TRBJ1-1; cdr3_nt: TGCAGTGCGGCCCACAATGGGAGGGCTTTCTTT; cdr3_aa: CSAAHNGRAFF
clone_size: -; d_call: -; v_call: TRBV29-1; j_call: TRBJ2-5; cdr3_nt: TGCAGCGGGACAAGCAAAGAGACCCAGTACTTC; cdr3_aa: CSGTSKETQYF
clone_size: -; d_call: TRBD1; v_call: TRBV7-2; j_call: TRBJ2-7; cdr3_nt: TGTGCCAGCAGCTTGAGGGGACAGGGCATGGAGCAGTACTTC; cdr3_aa: CASSLRGQGMEQYF
clone_size: -; d_call: TRBD2; v_call: TRBV19; j_call: TRBJ2-1; cdr3_nt: TGTGCCAGTAGCCAAACTAGCGGGCTCGGCGATGAGCAGTTCTTC; cdr3_aa: CASSQTSGLGDEQFF
clone_size: -; d_call: TRBD1; v_call: TRBV3-1/TRBV3-2; j_call: TRBJ2-5; cdr3_nt: TGTGCCAGCAGCCAAGATGGTAAGGGACAGGACGCTGAAGAGACCCAGTACTTC; cdr3_aa: CASSQDGKGQDAEETQYF
clone_size: -; d_call: -; v_call: TRBV25-1; j_call: TRBJ2-1; cdr3_nt: TGTGCCAGCGCTATATCCTACGGGAACAACAATGAGCAGTTCTTC; cdr3_aa: CASAISYGNNNEQFF
clone_size: -; d_call: TRBD1; v_call: TRBV4-1; j_call: TRBJ2-1; cdr3_nt: TGCGCCAGCAGCCAAGAAAGACAGGGGGTCTACAATGAGCAGTTCTTC; cdr3_aa: CASSQERQGVYNEQFF
clone_size: -; d_call: -; v_call: TRBV4-3; j_call: TRBJ2-7; cdr3_nt: TGCGCCAGCAGCCAAGATCGGGTTAGTTCGCAGTACTTC; cdr3_aa: CASSQDRVSSQYF
clone_size: -; d_call: TRBD1; v_call: TRBV29-1; j_call: TRBJ1-2; cdr3_nt: TGCAGCGTGGATGGCCCGGGACAGGCAACCTATGGCTACACCTTC; cdr3_aa: CSVDGPGQATYGYTF
clone_size: -; d_call: TRBD2; v_call: TRBV7-6; j_call: TRBJ2-3; cdr3_nt: TGTGCCAGCAGCATTCTTAGCGGGGGGGCCGTAGATACGCAGTATTTT; cdr3_aa: CASSILSGGAVDTQYF
clone_size: once; d_call: -; v_call: TRBV18; j_call: TRBJ2-1; cdr3_nt: TGTGCCAGCTCAACGGGGAAGAACAATGAGCAGTTCTTC; cdr3_aa: CASSTGKNNEQFF
clone_size: -; d_call: -; v_call: TRBV29-1; j_call: TRBJ2-7; cdr3_nt: TGCAGCGTTGAAATGCCAGAGGGTCCCTACGAGCAGTACTTC; cdr3_aa: CSVEMPEGPYEQYF
clone_size: -; d_call: -; v_call: TRBV19; j_call: TRBJ1-5; cdr3_nt: TGTGCCAGTAGTCGTGGAGTGTGGAATCAGCCCCAGCATTTT; cdr3_aa: CASSRGVWNQPQHF
clone_size: -; d_call: -; v_call: TRBV6-5; j_call: TRBJ2-7; cdr3_nt: TGTGCCAGCAGTTACTCGAGCTACGTGTTCGACGAGCAGTACTTC; cdr3_aa: CASSYSSYVFDEQYF
clone_size: -; d_call: -; v_call: TRBV6-4; j_call: TRBJ2-5; cdr3_nt: TGTGCCACCCTGTTTCAGACCCAGTACTTC; cdr3_aa: CATLFQTQYF
clone_size: -; d_call: -; v_call: TRBV6-6; j_call: TRBJ1-2; cdr3_nt: TGTGCCAGCAGTTACTCAGGAGACAGGACTCGTGGCTACACCTTC; cdr3_aa: CASSYSGDRTRGYTF
clone_size: -; d_call: -; v_call: TRBV20-1; j_call: TRBJ2-7; cdr3_nt: TGCAGTGCGCGCGAAACCTACGAGCAGTACTTC; cdr3_aa: CSARETYEQYF
clone_size: once; d_call: -; v_call: TRBV9; j_call: TRBJ2-7; cdr3_nt: TGTGCCAGCAGCCCGCGACTATACTCCTACGAGCAGTACTTC; cdr3_aa: CASSPRLYSYEQYF
clone_size: -; d_call: -; v_call: TRBV6-5; j_call: TRBJ1-5; cdr3_nt: TGTGCCAGCAGCCAGGGGTTCAGGAGCAATCAGCCCCAGCATTTT; cdr3_aa: CASSQGFRSNQPQHF
clone_size: -; d_call: -; v_call: TRBV27; j_call: TRBJ1-1; cdr3_nt: TGTGCCAGCAGCCTGAACCACAGGGCAAGCACTGAAGCTTTCTTT; cdr3_aa: CASSLNHRASTEAFF
clone_size: once; d_call: TRBD2; v_call: TRBV7-3; j_call: TRBJ2-2; cdr3_nt: TGTGCCAGCAGCCCTACCGGGACTAGCGGGGCCAAGAGGGAGCTGTTTTTT; cdr3_aa: CASSPTGTSGAKRELFF
clone_size: -; d_call: -; v_call: TRBV6-2/TRBV6-3; j_call: TRBJ1-1; cdr3_nt: TGTGCCAGCAGTTTACAGGGAGTTGAAGCTTTCTTT; cdr3_aa: CASSLQGVEAFF
clone_size: -; d_call: -; v_call: TRBV24-1; j_call: TRBJ2-1; cdr3_nt: TGTGCCACCAGTGTATCTGGGGCCTGGGCAGATTACAATGAGCAGTTCTTC; cdr3_aa: CATSVSGAWADYNEQFF
clone_size: few; d_call: -; v_call: TRBV27; j_call: TRBJ2-1; cdr3_nt: TGTGCCAGCAGTCCCGGACAGGGACGGCGGCGGGAGGAGCAGTTCTTC; cdr3_aa: CASSPGQGRRREEQFF
clone_size: -; d_call: -; v_call: TRBV19; j_call: TRBJ1-2; cdr3_nt: TGTGCCACCGAAAACTTGGGAGCCTATGGCTACACCTTC; cdr3_aa: CATENLGAYGYTF
clone_size: -; d_call: -; v_call: TRBV30; j_call: TRBJ2-3; cdr3_nt: TGTGCCTGGAGTGCGGGGGACGAACGTACGCAGTATTTT; cdr3_aa: CAWSAGDERTQYF
clone_size: -; d_call: -; v_call: TRBV2; j_call: TRBJ1-2; cdr3_nt: TGTGCCAGCAGTTTAGACTCCTATGGCTACACCTTC; cdr3_aa: CASSLDSYGYTF
clone_size: -; d_call: TRBD1; v_call: TRBV18; j_call: TRBJ1-2; cdr3_nt: TGTGCCAGCTCACCAGGGTCCGGGACAGGGAACTATGGCTACACCTTC; cdr3_aa: CASSPGSGTGNYGYTF
clone_size: -; d_call: TRBD1; v_call: TRBV30; j_call: TRBJ2-7; cdr3_nt: TGTGCCTGGAGTAGGGGGCCTTCCTACGAGCAGTACTTC; cdr3_aa: CAWSRGPSYEQYF
clone_size: -; d_call: -; v_call: TRBV18; j_call: TRBJ1-1; cdr3_nt: TGTGCCAGCTCACCACGGCAGGAGAACACTGAAGCTTTCTTT; cdr3_aa: CASSPRQENTEAFF
clone_size: -; d_call: TRBD1; v_call: TRBV6-5; j_call: TRBJ2-7; cdr3_nt: TGTGCCAGCAGCGCCCCGGGACAGGGTTACGAGCAGTACTTC; cdr3_aa: CASSAPGQGYEQYF
clone_size: -; d_call: -; v_call: TRBV5-1; j_call: TRBJ2-5; cdr3_nt: TGCGCCAGCAGCTTGGTGGGCAGGACTCAAGAGACCCAGTACTTC; cdr3_aa: CASSLVGRTQETQYF
clone_size: -; d_call: TRBD1; v_call: TRBV7-2; j_call: TRBJ1-3; cdr3_nt: TGTGCCAGCAGCTTGGGGCAGGGGGCAAACACCATATATTTT; cdr3_aa: CASSLGQGANTIYF
clone_size: -; d_call: TRBD1; v_call: TRBV2; j_call: TRBJ1-5; cdr3_nt: TGTGCCAGCAACGCAAATACAGGGGGTGGTCAGCCCCAGCATTTT; cdr3_aa: CASNANTGGGQPQHF
clone_size: -; d_call: TRBD1; v_call: TRBV29-1; j_call: TRBJ2-3; cdr3_nt: TGCAGCGCCGGAGACAGGGCTGGCACAGATACGCAGTATTTT; cdr3_aa: CSAGDRAGTDTQYF
clone_size: -; d_call: -; v_call: TRBV10-3; j_call: TRBJ2-7; cdr3_nt: TGTGCCATCAGTGATACCGGGACATCCAACGAGCAGTACTTC; cdr3_aa: CAISDTGTSNEQYF
clone_size: -; d_call: TRBD1; v_call: TRBV6-2/TRBV6-3; j_call: TRBJ1-1; cdr3_nt: TGTGCCAGCAGGCCTAGGGGACAGGGGAACACTGAAGCTTTCTTT; cdr3_aa: CASRPRGQGNTEAFF